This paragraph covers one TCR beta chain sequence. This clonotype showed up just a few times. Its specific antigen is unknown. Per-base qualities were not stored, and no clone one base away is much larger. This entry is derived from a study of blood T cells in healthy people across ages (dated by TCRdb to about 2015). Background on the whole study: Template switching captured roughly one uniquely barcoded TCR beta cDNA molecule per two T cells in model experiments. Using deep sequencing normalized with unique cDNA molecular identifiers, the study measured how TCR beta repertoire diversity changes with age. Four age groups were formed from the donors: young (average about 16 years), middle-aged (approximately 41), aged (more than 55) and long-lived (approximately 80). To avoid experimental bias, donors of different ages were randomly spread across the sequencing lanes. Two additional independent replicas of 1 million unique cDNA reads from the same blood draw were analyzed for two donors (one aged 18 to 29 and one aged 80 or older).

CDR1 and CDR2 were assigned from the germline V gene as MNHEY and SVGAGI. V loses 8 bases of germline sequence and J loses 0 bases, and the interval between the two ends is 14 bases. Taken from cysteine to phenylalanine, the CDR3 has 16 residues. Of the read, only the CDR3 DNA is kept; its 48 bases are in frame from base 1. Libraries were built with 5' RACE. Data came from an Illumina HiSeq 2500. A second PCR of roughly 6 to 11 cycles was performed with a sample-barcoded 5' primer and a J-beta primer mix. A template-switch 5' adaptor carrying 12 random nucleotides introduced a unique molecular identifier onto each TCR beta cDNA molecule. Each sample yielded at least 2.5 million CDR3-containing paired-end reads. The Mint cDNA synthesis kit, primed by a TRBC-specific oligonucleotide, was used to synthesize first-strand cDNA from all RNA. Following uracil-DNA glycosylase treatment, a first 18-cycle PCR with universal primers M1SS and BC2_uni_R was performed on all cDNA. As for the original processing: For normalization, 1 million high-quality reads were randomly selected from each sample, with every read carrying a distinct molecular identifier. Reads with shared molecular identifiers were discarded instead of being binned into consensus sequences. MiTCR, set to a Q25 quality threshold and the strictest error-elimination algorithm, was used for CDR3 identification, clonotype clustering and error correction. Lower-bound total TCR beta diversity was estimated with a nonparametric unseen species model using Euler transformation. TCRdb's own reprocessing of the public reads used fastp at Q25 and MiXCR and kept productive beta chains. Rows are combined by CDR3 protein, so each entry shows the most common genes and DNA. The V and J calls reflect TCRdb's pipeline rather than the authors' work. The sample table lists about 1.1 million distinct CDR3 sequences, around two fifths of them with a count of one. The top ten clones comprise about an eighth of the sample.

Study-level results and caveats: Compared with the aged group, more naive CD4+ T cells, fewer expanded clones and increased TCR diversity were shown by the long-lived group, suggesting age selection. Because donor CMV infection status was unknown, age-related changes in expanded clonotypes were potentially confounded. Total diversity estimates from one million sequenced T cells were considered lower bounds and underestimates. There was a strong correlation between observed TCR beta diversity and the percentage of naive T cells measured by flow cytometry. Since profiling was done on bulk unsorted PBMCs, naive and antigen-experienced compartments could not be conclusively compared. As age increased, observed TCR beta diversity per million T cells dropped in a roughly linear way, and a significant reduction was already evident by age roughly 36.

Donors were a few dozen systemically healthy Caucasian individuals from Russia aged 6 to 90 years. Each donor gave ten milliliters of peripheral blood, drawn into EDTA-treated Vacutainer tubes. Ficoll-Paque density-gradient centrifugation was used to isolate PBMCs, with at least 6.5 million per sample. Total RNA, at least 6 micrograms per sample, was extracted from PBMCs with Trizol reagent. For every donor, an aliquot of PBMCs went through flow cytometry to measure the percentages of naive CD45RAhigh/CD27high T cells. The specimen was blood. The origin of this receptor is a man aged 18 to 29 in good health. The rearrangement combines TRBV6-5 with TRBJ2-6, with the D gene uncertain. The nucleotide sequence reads TGTGCCAGCCGGATTAAACCTCCCTCTGGGGCCAACGTCCTGACTTTC. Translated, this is CASRIKPPSGANVLTF.